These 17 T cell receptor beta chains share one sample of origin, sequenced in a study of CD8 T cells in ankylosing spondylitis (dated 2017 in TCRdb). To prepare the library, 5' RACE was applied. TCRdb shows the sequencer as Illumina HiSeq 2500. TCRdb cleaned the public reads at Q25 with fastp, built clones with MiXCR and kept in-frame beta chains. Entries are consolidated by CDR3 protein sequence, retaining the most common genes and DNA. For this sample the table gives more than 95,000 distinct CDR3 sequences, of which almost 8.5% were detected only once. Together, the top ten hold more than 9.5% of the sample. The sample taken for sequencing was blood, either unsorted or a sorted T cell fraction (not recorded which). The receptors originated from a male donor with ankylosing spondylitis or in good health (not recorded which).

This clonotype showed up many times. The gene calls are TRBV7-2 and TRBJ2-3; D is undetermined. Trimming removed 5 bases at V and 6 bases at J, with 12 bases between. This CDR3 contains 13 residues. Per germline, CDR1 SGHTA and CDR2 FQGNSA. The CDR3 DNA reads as TGTGCCAGCAGCCGAGACCTGCTCGATACGCAGTATTTT. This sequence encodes CASSRDLLDTQYF.

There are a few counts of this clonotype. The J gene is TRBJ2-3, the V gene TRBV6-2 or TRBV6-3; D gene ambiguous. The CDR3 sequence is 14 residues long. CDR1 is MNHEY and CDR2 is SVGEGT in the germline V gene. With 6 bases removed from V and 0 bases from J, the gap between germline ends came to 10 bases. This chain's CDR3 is CASRALISTDTQYF. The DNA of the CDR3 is TGTGCCAGCAGGGCTCTTATTAGCACAGATACGCAGTATTTT.

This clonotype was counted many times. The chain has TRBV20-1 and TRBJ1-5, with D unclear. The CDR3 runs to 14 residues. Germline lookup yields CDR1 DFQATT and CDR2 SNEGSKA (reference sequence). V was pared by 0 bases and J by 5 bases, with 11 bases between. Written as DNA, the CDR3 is TGCAGTGCTAGAGATCCCGGGGAGGATCAGCCCCAGCATTTT. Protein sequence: CSARDPGEDQPQHF.

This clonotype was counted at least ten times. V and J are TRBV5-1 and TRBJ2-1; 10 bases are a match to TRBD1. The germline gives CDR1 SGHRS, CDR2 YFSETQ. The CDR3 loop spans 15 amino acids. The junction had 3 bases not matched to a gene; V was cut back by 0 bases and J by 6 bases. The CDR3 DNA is TGCGCCAGCAGCTTGGTCCGGGACAGGGGCAATGAGCAGTTCTTC. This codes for CASSLVRDRGNEQFF.

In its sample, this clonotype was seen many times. As DNA, the CDR3 is TGTGCCATCAGTGTCCAGGTTACCAATTCACCCCTCCACTTT. Protein sequence: CAISVQVTNSPLHF. The V gene is TRBV10-3, the J gene TRBJ1-6; unclear D gene. The V and J ends lost 4 bases and 7 bases respectively, with 11 bases between them. The length of the CDR3 is 14 residues. Germline V gene sequence: CDR1 ENHRY, CDR2 SYGVKD.

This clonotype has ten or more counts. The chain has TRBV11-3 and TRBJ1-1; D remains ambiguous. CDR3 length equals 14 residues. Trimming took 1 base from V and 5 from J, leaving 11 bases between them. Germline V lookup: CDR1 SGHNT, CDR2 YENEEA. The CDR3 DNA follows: TGTGCCAGCAGCTTAGGGAGAGGTCGGACTGAAGCTTTCTTT. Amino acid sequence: CASSLGRGRTEAFF.

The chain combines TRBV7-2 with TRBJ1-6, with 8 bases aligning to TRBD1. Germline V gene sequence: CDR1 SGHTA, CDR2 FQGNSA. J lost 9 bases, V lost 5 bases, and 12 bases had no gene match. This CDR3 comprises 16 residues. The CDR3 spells CASSQVMTGVRSPLHF. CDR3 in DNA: TGTGCCAGCAGCCAAGTTATGACAGGGGTGCGTTCACCCCTCCACTTT. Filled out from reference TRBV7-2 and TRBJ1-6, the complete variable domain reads GAGVSQSPSNKVTEKGKDVELRCDPISGHTALYWYRQSLGQGLEFLIYFQGNSAPDKSGLPSDRFSAERTGGSVSTLTIQRTQQEDSAVYLCASSQVMTGVRSPLHFGNGTRLTVT.

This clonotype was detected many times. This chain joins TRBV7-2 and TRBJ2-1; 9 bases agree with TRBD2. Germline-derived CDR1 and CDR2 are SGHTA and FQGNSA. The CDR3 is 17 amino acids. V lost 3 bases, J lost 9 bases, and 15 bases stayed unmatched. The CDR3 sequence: CASSFRWGGRAHGEQFF. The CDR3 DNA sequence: TGTGCCAGCAGCTTCAGGTGGGGCGGGAGGGCCCACGGTGAGCAGTTCTTC.

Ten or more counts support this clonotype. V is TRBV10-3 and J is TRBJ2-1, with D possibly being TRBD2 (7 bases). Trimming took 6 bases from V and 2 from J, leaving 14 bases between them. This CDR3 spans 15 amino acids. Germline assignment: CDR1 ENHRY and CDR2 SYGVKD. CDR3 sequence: CAIRGGDNPYNEQFF. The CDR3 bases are TGTGCCATCAGGGGAGGGGACAACCCCTACAATGAGCAGTTCTTC.

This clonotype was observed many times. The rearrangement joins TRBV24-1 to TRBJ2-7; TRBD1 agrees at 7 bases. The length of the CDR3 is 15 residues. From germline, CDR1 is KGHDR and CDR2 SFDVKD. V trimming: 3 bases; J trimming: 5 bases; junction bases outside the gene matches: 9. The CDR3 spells CATSDGTVRGHEQYF. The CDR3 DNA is TGTGCCACCAGTGATGGGACAGTGAGAGGGCACGAGCAGTACTTC.

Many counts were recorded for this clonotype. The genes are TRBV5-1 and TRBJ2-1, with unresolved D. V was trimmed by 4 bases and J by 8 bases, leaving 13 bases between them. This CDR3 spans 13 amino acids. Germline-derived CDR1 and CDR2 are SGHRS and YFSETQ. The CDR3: CASSEPGIDEQFF. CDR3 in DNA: TGCGCCAGCAGCGAGCCTGGGATCGATGAGCAGTTCTTC.

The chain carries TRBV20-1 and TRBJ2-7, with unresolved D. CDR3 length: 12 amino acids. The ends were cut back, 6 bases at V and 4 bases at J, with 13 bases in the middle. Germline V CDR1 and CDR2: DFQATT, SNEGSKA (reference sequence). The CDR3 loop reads CSAEGGRYEQYF. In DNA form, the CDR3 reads TGCAGTGCAGAAGGTGGTAGATACGAGCAGTACTTC.

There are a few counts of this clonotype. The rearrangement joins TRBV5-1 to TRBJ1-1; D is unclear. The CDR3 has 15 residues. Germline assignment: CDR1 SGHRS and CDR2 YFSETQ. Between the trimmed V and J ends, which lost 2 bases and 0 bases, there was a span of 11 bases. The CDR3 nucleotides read TGCGCCAGCAGCTTCGCAGGAACTTTGAACACTGAAGCTTTCTTT. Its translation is CASSFAGTLNTEAFF.

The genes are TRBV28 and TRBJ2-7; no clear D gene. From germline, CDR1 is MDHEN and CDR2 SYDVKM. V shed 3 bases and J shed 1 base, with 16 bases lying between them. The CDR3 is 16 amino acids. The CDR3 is CASSLLTGNPSYEQYF. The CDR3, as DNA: TGTGCCAGCAGTTTGTTAACCGGTAACCCATCCTACGAGCAGTACTTC.

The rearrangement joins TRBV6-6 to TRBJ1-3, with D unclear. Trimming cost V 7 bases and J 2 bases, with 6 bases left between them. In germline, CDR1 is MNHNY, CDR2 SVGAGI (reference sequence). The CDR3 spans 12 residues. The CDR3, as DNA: TGTGCCAGCACGGCGGCTGGAAACACCATATATTTT. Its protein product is CASTAAGNTIYF.

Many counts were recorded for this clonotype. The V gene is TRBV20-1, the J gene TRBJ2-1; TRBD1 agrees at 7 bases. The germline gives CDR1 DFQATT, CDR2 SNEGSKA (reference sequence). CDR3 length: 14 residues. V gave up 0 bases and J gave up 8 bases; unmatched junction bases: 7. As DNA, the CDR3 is TGCAGTGCTAGAGATTCGGACAGGCGAGATGAGCAGTTCTTC. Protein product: CSARDSDRRDEQFF.

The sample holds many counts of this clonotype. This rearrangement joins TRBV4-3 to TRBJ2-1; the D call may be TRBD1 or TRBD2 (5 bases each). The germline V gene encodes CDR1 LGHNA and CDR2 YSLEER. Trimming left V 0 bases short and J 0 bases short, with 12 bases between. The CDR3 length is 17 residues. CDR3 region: CASSQDPGGLSYNEQFF. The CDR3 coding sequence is TGCGCCAGCAGCCAAGATCCTGGGGGTCTCTCCTACAATGAGCAGTTCTTC.